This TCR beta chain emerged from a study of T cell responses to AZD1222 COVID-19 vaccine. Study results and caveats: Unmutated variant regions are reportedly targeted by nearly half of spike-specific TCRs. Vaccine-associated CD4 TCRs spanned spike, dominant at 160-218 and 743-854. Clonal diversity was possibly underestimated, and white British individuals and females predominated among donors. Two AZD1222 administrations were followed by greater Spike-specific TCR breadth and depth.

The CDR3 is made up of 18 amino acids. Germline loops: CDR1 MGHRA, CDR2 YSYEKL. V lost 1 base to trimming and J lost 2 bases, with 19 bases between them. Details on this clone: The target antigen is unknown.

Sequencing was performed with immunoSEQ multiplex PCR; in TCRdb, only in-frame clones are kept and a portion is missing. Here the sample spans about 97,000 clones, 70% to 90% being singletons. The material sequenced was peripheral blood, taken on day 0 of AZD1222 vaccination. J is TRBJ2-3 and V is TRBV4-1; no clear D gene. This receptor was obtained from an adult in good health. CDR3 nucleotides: TGCGCCAGCAGCCAAGCCCCGGGCCAGTGGGCTGACACAGATACGCAGTATTTT. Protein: CASSQAPGQWADTDTQYF.